The present T cell receptor beta chain was sequenced within a study of shared clonotypes between healthy human individuals (dated by TCRdb to 2019 to 2021). Notes on the research overall: The cohort comprised a couple of women and three men aged 18 to 49 years. Blood TCR repertoires of five healthy adults were deeply sequenced to estimate repertoire size and the extent of clonotype sharing between individuals. Between about 0.8 and 8.9 billion PBMCs per donor were obtained by leukapheresis. Libraries were prepared and TCR repertoires were sequenced by different laboratories using diverse techniques, in order to increase sequencing depth and limit assay-specific biases. What the authors observed across the whole study: Pairwise subsampling led to the expectation that sequencing depth would affect the degree of clonotype sharing among donors. Because the study included only a small number of donors, the genetic and exposure-history diversity represented was limited. Sampling was restricted to blood, and TCR repertoires in tissue are likely to differ from TCR repertoires in blood.

The donors were healthy, HIV-negative adults who had no recently reported acute infections or vaccinations. Only Caucasian adults living in Nashville, Tennessee, USA were represented among the donors. In the unsorted samples, roughly 90 million PBMCs were counted, and genomic DNA was extracted using the QIAamp DNA Blood Mini kit. After blood collection by leukapheresis, PBMCs were isolated using Ficoll-Histopaque density gradient centrifugation and then cryopreserved in the vapor phase of liquid nitrogen. Comment on this clone: Its recognized antigen is unknown. Base qualities were left out, and no much larger clone turns up one base away.

TCR CDR3 regions were amplified from genomic DNA by multiplex PCR using the deep immunoSEQ assay. For each cell subset, the extracted genomic DNA was distributed evenly across all wells of several immunoSEQ 96-well plates, and each plate served as one replicate. Each replicate PCR for unsorted PBMC received around 330 ng genomic DNA, equal to about 30,000 T cell genomes. Ten immunoSEQ deep assay plates were used to sequence unsorted PBMC genomic DNA. The purified libraries were quantified using a Qubit 3.0 fluorometer, sized with a Bioanalyzer 2100, and then quantified again using the KAPA Library Quantification kit. Every immunoSEQ 96-well plate was sequenced on a dedicated single-read 150-cycle Illumina NextSeq 550 flow cell. In the source study's methods: Because the immunoSEQ output held only junctional sequences and lacked quality scores, the filtering could not match the filtering applied to full-length reads. To assign V/J genes and CDR3, sequences were annotated using PyIR, a Python wrapper for IgBLAST v1.9, with IMGT germline references. Reads were filtered out if the reads had weak V/J assignments (E-value above 1e-6), no CDR3, stop codons, out-of-frame junctions, or ambiguous translated residues. A V3J clonotype was defined by an identical inferred V gene, J gene, and CDR3 amino acid sequence. Percentage overlap between repertoires was computed as shared unique clonotypes divided by the size of the smaller repertoire. Three approaches were used to assess repertoire richness: RTK rarefaction, the Chao1 estimator, and Recon v2.1 estimates of unobserved clonotypes. TCRdb obtained this table from immuneACCESS and retained in-frame rearrangements with V and J assigned. These tables miss some clones; where compared with another copy, unresolved V genes account for less than half of the shortfall, and the remainder is unexplained. Clonal size and the V and J genes are those of that table, whereas D and trimming came from the DNA. The table for this sample lists about 530,000 clones; approximately 79% of them were counted only once. About 12% of the sample is held by the ten biggest clonotypes.

CDR1 MNHNS and CDR2 SASEGT are derived from the germline V gene. V drops 2 bases and J drops 1 base, leaving 12 bases in between. The CDR3, cysteine through phenylalanine, is 16 amino acids long. Only the CDR3 part of the read is kept: 48 bases, read in frame from the first base. The sequence links TRBV6-1 to TRBJ2-1; the D gene is possibly TRBD1 or TRBD2, with 6 bases matching each. This receptor was identified in a woman aged 40-49 years in good health. Some clones in this sample may be carry-over from other donors' samples. The specimen was PBMCs. At the DNA level, the sequence is TGTGCCAGCAGTGAAAGCGGAGGGGGTTCCTACAATGAGCAGTTCTTC. Translation gives CASSESGGGSYNEQFF.